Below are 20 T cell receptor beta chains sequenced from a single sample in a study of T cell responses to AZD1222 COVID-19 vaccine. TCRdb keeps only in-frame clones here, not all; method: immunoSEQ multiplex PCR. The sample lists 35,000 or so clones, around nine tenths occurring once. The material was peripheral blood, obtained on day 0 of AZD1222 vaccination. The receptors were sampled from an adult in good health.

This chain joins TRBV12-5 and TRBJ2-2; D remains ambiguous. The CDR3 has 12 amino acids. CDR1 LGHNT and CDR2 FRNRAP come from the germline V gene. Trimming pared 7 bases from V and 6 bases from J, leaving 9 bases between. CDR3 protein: CASAPRPGELFF. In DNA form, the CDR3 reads TGTGCTAGTGCCCCTCGCCCCGGGGAGCTGTTTTTT.

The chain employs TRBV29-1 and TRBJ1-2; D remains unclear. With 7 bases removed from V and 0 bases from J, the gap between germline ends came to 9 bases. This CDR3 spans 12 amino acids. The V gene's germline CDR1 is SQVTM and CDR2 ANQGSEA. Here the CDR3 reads CSAVAANYGYTF. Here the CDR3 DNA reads TGCAGCGCTGTGGCCGCTAACTATGGCTACACCTTC.

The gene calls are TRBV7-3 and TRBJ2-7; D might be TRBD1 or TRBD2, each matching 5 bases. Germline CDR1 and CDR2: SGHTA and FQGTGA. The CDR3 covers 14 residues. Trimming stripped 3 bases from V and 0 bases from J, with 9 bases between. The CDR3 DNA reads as TGTGCCAGCAGCTTGTCAGGGAGCTCCTACGAGCAGTACTTC. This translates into CASSLSGSSYEQYF.

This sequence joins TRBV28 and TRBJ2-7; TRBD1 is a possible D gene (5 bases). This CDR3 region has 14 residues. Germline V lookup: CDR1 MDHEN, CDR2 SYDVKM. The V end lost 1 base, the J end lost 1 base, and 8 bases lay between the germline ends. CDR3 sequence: CASSLSGISYEQYF. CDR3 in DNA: TGTGCCAGCAGTTTATCAGGGATATCCTACGAGCAGTACTTC.

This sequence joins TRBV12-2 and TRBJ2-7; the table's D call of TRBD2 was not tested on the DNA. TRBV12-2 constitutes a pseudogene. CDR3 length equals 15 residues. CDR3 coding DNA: TGTGCAAGTCGCTTAGGTCTACCGGGACTAGCGCCACGGTACTTC. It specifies CASRLGLPGLAPRYF.

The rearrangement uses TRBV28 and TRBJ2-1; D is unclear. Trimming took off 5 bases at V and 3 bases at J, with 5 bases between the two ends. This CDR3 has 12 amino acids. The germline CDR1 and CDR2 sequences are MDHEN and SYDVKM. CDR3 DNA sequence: TGTGCCAGCAGTCTAGACTACAATGAGCAGTTCTTC. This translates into CASSLDYNEQFF.

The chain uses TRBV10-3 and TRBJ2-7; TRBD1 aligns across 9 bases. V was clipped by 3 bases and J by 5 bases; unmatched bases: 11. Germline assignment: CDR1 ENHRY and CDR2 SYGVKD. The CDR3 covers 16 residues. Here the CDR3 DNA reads TGTGCCATCAGTGACCCTTCCGGGACAGGGTCCCACGAGCAGTACTTC. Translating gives CAISDPSGTGSHEQYF.

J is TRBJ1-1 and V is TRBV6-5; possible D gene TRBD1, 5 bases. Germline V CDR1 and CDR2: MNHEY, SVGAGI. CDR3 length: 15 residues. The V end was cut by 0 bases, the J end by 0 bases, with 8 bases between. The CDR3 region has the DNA TGTGCCAGCAGTTACTCGGGGGGGGTGAACACTGAAGCTTTCTTT. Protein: CASSYSGGVNTEAFF.

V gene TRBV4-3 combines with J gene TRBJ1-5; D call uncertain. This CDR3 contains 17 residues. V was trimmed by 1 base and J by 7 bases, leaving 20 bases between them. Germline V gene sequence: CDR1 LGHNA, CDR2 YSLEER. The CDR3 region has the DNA TGCGCCAGCAGCCAAGCTCTAGGCCCTCTCCGGCGGCAGCCCCAGCATTTT. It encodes CASSQALGPLRRQPQHF.

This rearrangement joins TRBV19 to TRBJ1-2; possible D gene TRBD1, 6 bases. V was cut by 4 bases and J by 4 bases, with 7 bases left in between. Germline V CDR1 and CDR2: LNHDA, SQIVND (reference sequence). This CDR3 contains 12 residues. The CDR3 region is CASSKDSYGYTF. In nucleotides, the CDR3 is TGTGCCAGTAGTAAGGACAGCTATGGCTACACCTTC. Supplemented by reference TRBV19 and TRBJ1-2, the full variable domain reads DGGITQSPKYLFRKEGQNVTLSCEQNLNHDAMYWYRQDPGQGLRLIYYSQIVNDFQKGDIAEGYSVSREKKESFPLTVTSAQKNPTAFYLCASSKDSYGYTFGSGTRLTVV.

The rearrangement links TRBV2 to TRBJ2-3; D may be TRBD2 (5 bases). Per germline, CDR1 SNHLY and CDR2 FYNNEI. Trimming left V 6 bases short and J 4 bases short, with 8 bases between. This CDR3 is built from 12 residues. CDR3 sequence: CASRAVADTQYF. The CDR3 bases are TGTGCCAGCAGAGCGGTGGCAGATACGCAGTATTTT. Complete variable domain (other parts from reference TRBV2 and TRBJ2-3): EPEVTQTPSHQVTQMGQEVILRCVPISNHLYFYWYRQILGQKVEFLVSFYNNEISEKSEIFDDQFSVERPDGSNFTLKIRSTKLEDSAMYFCASRAVADTQYFGPGTRLTVL.

The CDR3 loop is CASSEGYTGELFF. CDR3 sequence (DNA): TGTGCCAGCAGTGAGGGCTACACCGGGGAGCTGTTTTTT. The chain recombines TRBV6-1 with TRBJ2-2; D uncertain. Between the trimmed V and J ends, which lost 3 bases and 3 bases, there was a span of 5 bases. The germline gives CDR1 MNHNS, CDR2 SASEGT. This CDR3 region has 13 residues.

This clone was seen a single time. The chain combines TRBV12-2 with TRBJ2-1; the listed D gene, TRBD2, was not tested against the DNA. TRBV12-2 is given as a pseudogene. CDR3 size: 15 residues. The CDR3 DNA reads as TGTGCAAGTCGCTCTCTCAAAGCGGGAGTAGGTGAGCAGTTCTTC. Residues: CASRSLKAGVGEQFF.

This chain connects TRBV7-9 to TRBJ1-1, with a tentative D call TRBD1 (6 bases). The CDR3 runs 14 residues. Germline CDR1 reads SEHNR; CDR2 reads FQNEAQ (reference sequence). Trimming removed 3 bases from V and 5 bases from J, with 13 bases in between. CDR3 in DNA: TGTGCCAGCAGCTTCGGGACAACGTGGACTGAAGCTTTCTTT. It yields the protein CASSFGTTWTEAFF.

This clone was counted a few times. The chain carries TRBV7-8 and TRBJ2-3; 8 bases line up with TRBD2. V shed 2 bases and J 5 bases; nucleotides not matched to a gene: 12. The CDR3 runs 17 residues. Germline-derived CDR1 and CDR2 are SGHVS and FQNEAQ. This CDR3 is CASSLRGGTIRGDTQYF. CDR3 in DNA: TGTGCCAGCAGCTTACGGGGGGGCACTATCCGGGGAGATACGCAGTATTTT.

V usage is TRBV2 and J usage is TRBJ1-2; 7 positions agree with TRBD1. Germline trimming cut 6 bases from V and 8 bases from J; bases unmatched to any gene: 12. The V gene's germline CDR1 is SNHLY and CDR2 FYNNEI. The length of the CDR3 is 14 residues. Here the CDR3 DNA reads TGTGCCAGCAGAAGACAGGGAACGTACGGCGGCTACACCTTC. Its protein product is CASRRQGTYGGYTF.

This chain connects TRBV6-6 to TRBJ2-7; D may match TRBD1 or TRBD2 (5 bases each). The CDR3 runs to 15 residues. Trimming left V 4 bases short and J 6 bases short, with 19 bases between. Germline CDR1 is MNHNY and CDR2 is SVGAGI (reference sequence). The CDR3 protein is CASSSNTGDVPEQYF. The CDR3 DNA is TGTGCCAGCAGTTCCAATACTGGGGACGTTCCCGAGCAGTACTTC.

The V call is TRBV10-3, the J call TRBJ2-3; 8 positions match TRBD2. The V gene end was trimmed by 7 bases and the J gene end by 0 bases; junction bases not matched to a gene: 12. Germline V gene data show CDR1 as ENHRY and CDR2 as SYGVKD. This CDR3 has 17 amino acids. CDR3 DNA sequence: TGTGCCATCACCAGGGACGGGGGGGCCTCTAGCACAGATACGCAGTATTTT. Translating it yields CAITRDGGASSTDTQYF.

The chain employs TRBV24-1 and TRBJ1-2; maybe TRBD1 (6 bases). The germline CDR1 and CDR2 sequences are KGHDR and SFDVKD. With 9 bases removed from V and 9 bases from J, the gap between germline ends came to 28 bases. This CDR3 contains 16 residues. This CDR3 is CATATGGEQGIDCYTF. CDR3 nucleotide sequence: TGTGCCACCGCTACCGGAGGGGAGCAGGGGATTGATTGCTACACCTTC.

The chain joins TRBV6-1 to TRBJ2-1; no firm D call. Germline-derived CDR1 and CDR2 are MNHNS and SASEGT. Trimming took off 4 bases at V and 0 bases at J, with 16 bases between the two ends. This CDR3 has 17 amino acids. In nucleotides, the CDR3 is TGTGCCAGCAGTGGCCTACCCCGCGGAAGCTCCTACAATGAGCAGTTCTTC. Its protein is CASSGLPRGSSYNEQFF.